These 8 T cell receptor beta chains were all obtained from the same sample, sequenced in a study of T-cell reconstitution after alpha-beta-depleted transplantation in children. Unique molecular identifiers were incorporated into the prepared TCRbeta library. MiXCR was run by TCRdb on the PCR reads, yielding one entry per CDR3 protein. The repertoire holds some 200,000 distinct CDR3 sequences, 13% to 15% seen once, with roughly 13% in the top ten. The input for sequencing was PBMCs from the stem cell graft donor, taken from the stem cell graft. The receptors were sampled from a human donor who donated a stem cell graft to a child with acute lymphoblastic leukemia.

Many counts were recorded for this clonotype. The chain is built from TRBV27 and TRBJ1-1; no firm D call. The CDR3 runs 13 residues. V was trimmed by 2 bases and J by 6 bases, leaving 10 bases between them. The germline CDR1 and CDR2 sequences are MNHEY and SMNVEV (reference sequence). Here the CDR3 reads CASSLKLWSEAFF. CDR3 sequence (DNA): TGTGCCAGCAGTTTAAAGCTGTGGTCTGAAGCTTTCTTT.

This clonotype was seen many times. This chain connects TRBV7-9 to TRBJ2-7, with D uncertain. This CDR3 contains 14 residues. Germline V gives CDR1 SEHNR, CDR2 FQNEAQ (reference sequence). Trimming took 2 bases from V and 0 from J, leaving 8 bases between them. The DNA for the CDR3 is TGTGCCAGCAGCTTAATGGGCAGCTCCTACGAGCAGTACTTC. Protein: CASSLMGSSYEQYF.

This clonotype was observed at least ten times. CDR3 DNA sequence: TGTGCCACGATGGGACTAGCGGGAGGGCCGGACACCGGGGAGCTGTTTTTT. Its protein product is CATMGLAGGPDTGELFF. The chain employs TRBV10-3 and TRBJ2-2; 16 bases match TRBD2. J was trimmed by 3 bases and V by 10 bases; bases with no gene match: 8. CDR1 ENHRY and CDR2 SYGVKD come from the germline V gene. There are 17 residues in the CDR3.

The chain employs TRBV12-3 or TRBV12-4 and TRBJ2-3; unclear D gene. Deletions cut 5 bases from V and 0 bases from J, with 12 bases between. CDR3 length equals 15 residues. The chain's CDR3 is CASSPITGSTDTQYF. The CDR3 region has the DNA TGTGCCAGCAGTCCAATAACGGGCAGCACAGATACGCAGTATTTT.

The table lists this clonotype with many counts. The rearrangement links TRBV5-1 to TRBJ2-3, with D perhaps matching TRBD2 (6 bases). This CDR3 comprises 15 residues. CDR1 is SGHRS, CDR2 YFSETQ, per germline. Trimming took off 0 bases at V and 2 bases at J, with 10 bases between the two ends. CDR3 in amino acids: CASSLAPDYTDTQYF. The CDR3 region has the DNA TGCGCCAGCAGCTTGGCCCCGGACTACACAGATACGCAGTATTTT.

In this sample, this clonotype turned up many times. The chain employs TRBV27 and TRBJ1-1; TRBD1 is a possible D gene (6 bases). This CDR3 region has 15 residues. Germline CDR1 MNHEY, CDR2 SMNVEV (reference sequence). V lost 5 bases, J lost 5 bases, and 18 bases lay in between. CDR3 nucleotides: TGTGCCAGCAGTGCTAATACAGGGCGGCGGACTGAAGCTTTCTTT. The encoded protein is CASSANTGRRTEAFF.

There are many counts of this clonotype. Written as DNA, the CDR3 is TGCGCCAGCAGCTGGACCGCCTCCTACAATGAGCAGTTCTTC. Protein product: CASSWTASYNEQFF. This chain connects TRBV5-1 to TRBJ2-1; D is unclear. This CDR3 is 14 amino acids long. V shed 3 bases and J shed 0 bases, with 7 bases lying between them. CDR1 is SGHRS, CDR2 YFSETQ, per germline.

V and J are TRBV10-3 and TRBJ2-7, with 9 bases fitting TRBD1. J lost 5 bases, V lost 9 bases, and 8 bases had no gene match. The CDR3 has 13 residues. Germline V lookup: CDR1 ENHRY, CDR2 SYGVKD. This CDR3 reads CAIEGGQGDEQYF. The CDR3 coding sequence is TGTGCCATAGAAGGGGGACAGGGAGACGAGCAGTACTTC.